The clone carrying this T cell receptor beta chain has only a few counts. Its antigen is currently unknown. This entry belongs to a study of T-cell memory formation after mild COVID-19. Overall study findings and caveats: Contracting clones from day 15 to 85 showed balanced CD4/CD8; later expanders favored CD4+. Pre-infection memory harbored some responding clones, suggesting cross-reactive memory joined. Second-wave clones with a day 37 peak had unconfirmed SARS-CoV-2 specificity.

5'RACE with constant-segment primers built TCRalpha and TCRbeta cDNA libraries with UMIs. TCRdb analysed the 5' RACE reads with MiXCR anew, one entry per CDR3 protein. This table holds 180,000 or so distinct CDR3 sequences, roughly 17% found once. The V gene lost 6 bases and the J gene lost 8 bases, with 17 bases spanning the gap. This CDR3 contains 14 residues. The chain combines TRBV12-3 or TRBV12-4 with TRBJ1-3; weak D call: TRBD1 (6 bases). The sequence was obtained from an adult woman who had mild COVID-19 (a few samples of this study predate the infection). Cell type and time point are not known. The sample comprised PBMCs or a T cell subset sorted from them (not recorded which). As DNA, the CDR3 is TGTGCCAGCAGCATACGGGGGCTCGGTGACACCATATATTTT. Translated, it gives CASSIRGLGDTIYF.